This T cell receptor (beta chain) was identified in a study of blood T cell repertoires in COVID-19 (dated by TCRdb to about 2020). General notes on the study: Samples from collaborators originated in the United States, Italy and Spain and spanned both the acute and convalescent phases of COVID-19. The prospective study material was composed of cDNA or gDNA derived from T cells, B-cell-depleted T cells, or PBMCs. The dataset comprised deeply sampled blood TCRbeta repertoires from subjects exposed to, actively infected with, or recovered from COVID-19. A freely available public database, intended as a resource for researchers studying the immune response to SARS-CoV-2, is where the repertoires were released. Samples were obtained from the ongoing ImmuneRACE study (first 160 participants) and from some 1,200 subjects provided by 6 global collaborators. The sample metadata nearly always contained a de-identified subject ID, COVID-19 status, age in years and sex. Where available, HLA class I and class II types were obtained from metadata supplied by the sample provider rather than from assay-based typing. What the study reported, not specific to this receptor: The amount of clinical and demographic metadata varied by source and participant and was provided uncurated.

Details on this clone: The clone's antigen remains unknown. Base qualities are not recorded, but no much larger clone differs from it by a single base.

The immunoSEQ Assay, a bias-controlled multiplex PCR, was used to amplify TCRbeta CDR3 regions from genomic DNA. The source study handled its data this way. The number of nucleated cells in each sample was estimated by amplification of reference gene primers within the assay. To quantify the absolute abundance of each unique TCRbeta CDR3 rearrangement, sequence reads were collapsed and filtered. Productive Simpson clonality was computed per sample as the square root of Simpson's diversity index over productive rearrangements. TCRdb took this table from immuneACCESS and kept in-frame rearrangements with V and J called. Such tables lack part of the clones; where checked against another copy, unresolved V genes explain under half of the gap, and the rest is unexplained. Clone size and the V and J calls come from that table; the DNA yielded D and trimming. The sample table shows around 63,000 clones, and 70% to 90% are seen once. Around a sixth of the sample comes from the top ten.

The CDR3 spans 16 residues, from the cysteine through the phenylalanine. The sequence is cut down to CDR3 DNA, 48 bases in frame from base 1. CDR1 is given as SNHLY and CDR2 as FYNNEI, both from the germline V gene. The junction shows trimming of 5 bases on V and 0 bases on J, plus 15 bases between the germline ends. Each collaborating institution followed its own protocols to collect whole blood in K2EDTA tubes. For TCRbeta analysis, collaborators shipped samples in one of three forms: frozen whole blood, isolated PBMCs, or DNA extracted from either of those sample types. This receptor chain uses TRBV2 and TRBJ2-3; TRBD2 might be the D gene, on 6 matching bases. The source of this sequence is a woman older than 75 with active COVID-19. Sequenced sample: peripheral blood. Read as DNA, the sequence is TGTGCCAGCAGTCTGGGGCGGGGAACTAGCACAGATACGCAGTATTTT. Translated, this gives CASSLGRGTSTDTQYF.